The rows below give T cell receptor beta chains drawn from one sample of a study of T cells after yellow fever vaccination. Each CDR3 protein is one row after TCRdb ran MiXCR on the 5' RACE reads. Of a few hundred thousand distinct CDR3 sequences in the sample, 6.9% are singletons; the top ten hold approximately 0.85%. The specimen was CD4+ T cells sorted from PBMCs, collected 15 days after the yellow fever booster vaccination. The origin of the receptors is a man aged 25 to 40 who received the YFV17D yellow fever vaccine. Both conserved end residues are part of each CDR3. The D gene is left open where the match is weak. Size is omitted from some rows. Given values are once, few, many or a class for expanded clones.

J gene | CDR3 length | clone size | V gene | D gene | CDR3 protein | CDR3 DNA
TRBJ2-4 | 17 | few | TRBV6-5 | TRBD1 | CASSYSTQGSAKNIQYF | TGTGCCAGCAGTTACTCGACACAGGGGTCTGCCAAAAACATTCAGTACTTC
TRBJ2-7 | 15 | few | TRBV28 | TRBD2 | CASSFSSGRAGEQYF | TGTGCCAGCAGTTTCAGTAGCGGGAGGGCCGGCGAGCAGTACTTC
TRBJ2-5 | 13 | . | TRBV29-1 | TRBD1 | CSVEPDRVKTQYF | TGCAGCGTTGAACCGGACAGGGTGAAGACCCAGTACTTC
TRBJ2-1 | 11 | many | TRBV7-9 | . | CASSFQYEQFF | TGTGCCAGCAGCTTCCAATATGAGCAGTTCTTC
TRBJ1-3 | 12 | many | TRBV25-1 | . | CASSEFENTIYF | TGTGCCAGCAGTGAATTCGAAAACACCATATATTTT
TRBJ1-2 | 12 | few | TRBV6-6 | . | CASSYSTDGYTF | TGTGCCAGCAGTTACTCGACAGATGGCTACACCTTC
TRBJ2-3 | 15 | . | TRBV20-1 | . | CSAPPWGGGTDTQYF | TGCAGTGCTCCTCCTTGGGGAGGAGGAACGGATACGCAGTATTTT
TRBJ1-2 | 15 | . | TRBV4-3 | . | CASSQDATGLYGYTF | TGCGCCAGCAGCCAAGATGCGACAGGCCTATATGGCTACACCTTC
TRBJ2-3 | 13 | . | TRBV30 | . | CAWSGVARDTQYF | TGTGCCTGGAGTGGGGTAGCGAGGGATACGCAGTATTTT
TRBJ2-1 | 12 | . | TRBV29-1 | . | CSASSAANEQFF | TGCAGCGCCTCCTCGGCGGCTAATGAGCAGTTCTTC
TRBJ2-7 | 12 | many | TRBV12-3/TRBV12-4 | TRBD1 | CASSRQGYEQYF | TGTGCCAGCAGCAGACAGGGCTACGAGCAGTACTTC
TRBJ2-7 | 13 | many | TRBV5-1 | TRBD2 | CASSLSSGYEQYF | TGCGCCAGCAGCTTGTCTAGCGGATACGAGCAGTACTTC
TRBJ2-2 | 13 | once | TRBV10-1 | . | CASSERFTGELFF | TGCGCCAGCAGTGAGAGGTTCACCGGGGAGCTGTTTTTT
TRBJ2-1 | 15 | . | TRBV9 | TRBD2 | CASSVAGGPVDEQFF | TGTGCCAGCAGCGTAGCGGGAGGGCCTGTCGATGAGCAGTTCTTC
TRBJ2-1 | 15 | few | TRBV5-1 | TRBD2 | CASSLEREGQGEQFF | TGCGCCAGCAGCCTAGAGCGGGAGGGCCAGGGGGAGCAGTTCTTC
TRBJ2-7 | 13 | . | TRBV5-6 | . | CASSLSAYHEQYF | TGTGCCAGCAGCTTGTCGGCCTATCACGAGCAGTACTTC
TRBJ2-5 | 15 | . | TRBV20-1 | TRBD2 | CSARPYLAGDETQYF | TGCAGTGCTAGACCTTATCTAGCGGGAGATGAGACCCAGTACTTC
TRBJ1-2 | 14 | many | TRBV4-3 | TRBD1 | CASSQATGGYGYTF | TGCGCCAGCAGCCAGGCGACAGGGGGTTATGGCTACACCTTC
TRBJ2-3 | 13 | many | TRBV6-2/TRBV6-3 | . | CASSYLSGDTQYF | TGTGCCAGCAGTTACCTTAGCGGAGATACGCAGTATTTT
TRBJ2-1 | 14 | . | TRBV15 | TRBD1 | CATSRGGQLFEQFF | TGTGCCACCAGCAGAGGGGGACAGCTATTTGAGCAGTTCTTC
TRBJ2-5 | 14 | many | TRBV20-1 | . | CSAAGTSLFKTQYF | TGCAGTGCGGCCGGGACTTCCCTTTTTAAGACCCAGTACTTC
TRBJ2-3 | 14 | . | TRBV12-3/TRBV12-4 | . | CAIRGGPETDTQYF | TGTGCCATCAGGGGGGGGCCCGAGACAGATACGCAGTATTTT
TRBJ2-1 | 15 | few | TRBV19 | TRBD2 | CASSIGLAGANEQFF | TGTGCCAGTAGTATCGGACTAGCGGGAGCCAATGAGCAGTTCTTC
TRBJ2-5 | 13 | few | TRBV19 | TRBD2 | CASSMRREGTQYF | TGTGCCAGTAGTATGAGGCGGGAGGGGACCCAGTACTTC
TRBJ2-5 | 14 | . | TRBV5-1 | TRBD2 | CASSQLASRETQYF | TGCGCCAGCAGCCAACTAGCGAGTCGGGAGACCCAGTACTTC